This TCR beta chain derives from a study of regulatory T cells. Unmatched junction bases numbered 10, after V lost 6 bases and J lost 7 bases. Per the germline V gene, CDR1 is MDHEN and CDR2 is SYDVKM. The CDR3 sequence is 15 residues long. Study-wide points: Hydrophobic residues at CDR3 positions 6 and 7 were enriched in conventional CD4+ T cells of CD3G-deficient patients.

In regard to this clone: Its antigen is unknown.

Patients aged 2 to 39 years had fewer naive and more memory CD4+ and CD8+ T cells. Sorting split CD4+ cells into CD25-high CD127-low Tregs and CD25-low CD127-high conventional T cells. Primers: 52 TRBV forward and 13 TRBJ reverse. Sequenced by immunoSEQ multiplex PCR; TCRdb stores in-frame clones only, minus some. The data contain about 35,000 clones, approximately 91% of them singletons. The source is a young adult with CD3G deficiency. J is TRBJ1-4 and V is TRBV28; 8 bases fit TRBD1. Sequenced material: conventional CD4+ T cells sorted from blood. Here the CDR3 DNA reads TGTGCCAGCAGGCCCGGGACAGGCTTTGGTGAAAAACTGTTTTTT. It codes for CASRPGTGFGEKLFF.